The rows below give T cell receptor beta chains drawn from one sample of a study of T cells after yellow fever vaccination. TCRdb redid the calling of the 5' RACE reads with MiXCR, one entry per CDR3 protein. The top ten clones hold roughly a third of a sample with around 70,000 distinct CDR3 sequences, more than 5.5% of them seen once. The source was CD8+ T cells sorted from PBMCs, collected 4 to 6 days after the first yellow fever vaccination. These receptors were collected from a man aged 18 to 35 who received the YFV17D yellow fever vaccine. Each CDR3 is given with its conserved first and last residue. The D gene is left open where the match is weak. The size of a clone is reported for some rows only, either as once, few or many, or as a class for expanded clones.

>.|TRBJ2-3|few|TRBV6-1
CASSEGLDGDTQYF
TGTGCCAGCAGTGAAGGGCTAGATGGAGATACGCAGTATTTT
>.|TRBJ2-6|.|TRBV28
CASSLAGTDVLTF
TGTGCCAGCAGTTTGGCAGGAACTGACGTCCTGACTTTC
>.|TRBJ2-1|.|TRBV7-3
CASSSPPVNEQFF
TGTGCCAGCAGCTCCCCTCCAGTTAATGAGCAGTTCTTC
>.|TRBJ1-2|many|TRBV29-1
CSVEDTTEPHYGYTF
TGCAGCGTTGAAGATACCACAGAGCCCCACTATGGCTACACCTTC
>.|TRBJ2-2|many|TRBV12-3/TRBV12-4
CATLPGRQNTGELFF
TGTGCCACCCTGCCGGGACGGCAGAACACCGGGGAGCTGTTTTTT
>TRBD1|TRBJ2-1|many|TRBV19
CASSDRPGTGAEQFF
TGTGCCAGTAGTGATAGGCCCGGGACAGGGGCTGAGCAGTTCTTC
>.|TRBJ2-7|few|TRBV20-1
CSAGGGPQYSYEQYF
TGCAGTGCTGGGGGAGGACCCCAATACTCCTACGAGCAGTACTTC
>TRBD1|TRBJ2-1|.|TRBV7-8
CASSLWDRRRTYNEQFF
TGTGCCAGCAGCTTATGGGACAGACGCCGAACCTACAATGAGCAGTTCTTC
>.|TRBJ1-5|.|TRBV12-3/TRBV12-4
CASSSAGGAESNQPQHF
TGTGCCAGCAGTTCCGCGGGAGGGGCGGAGAGCAATCAGCCCCAGCATTTT
>.|TRBJ2-1|many|TRBV11-2
CASSSRDLETNEQFF
TGTGCCAGCAGCTCACGGGACTTAGAGACCAATGAGCAGTTCTTC
>.|TRBJ2-1|many|TRBV27
CASLLGNEQFF
TGTGCCAGCCTATTGGGAAATGAGCAGTTCTTC
>.|TRBJ2-7|few|TRBV5-4
CASSFGGGRPGEQYF
TGTGCCAGCAGCTTTGGAGGGGGGCGTCCTGGCGAGCAGTACTTC
>TRBD2|TRBJ2-7|few|TRBV29-1
CSAGTSGENEQYF
TGCAGCGCCGGGACTAGCGGGGAAAACGAGCAGTACTTC
>.|TRBJ2-5|.|TRBV15
CATSRESGSGETQYF
TGTGCCACCAGCAGAGAATCAGGGTCGGGAGAGACCCAGTACTTC
>.|TRBJ2-4|many|TRBV4-2
CASSPSIGAKNIQYF
TGTGCCAGCAGCCCATCCATCGGGGCCAAAAACATTCAGTACTTC
>TRBD2|TRBJ2-5|many|TRBV4-2
CASSQELAGGPETQYF
TGTGCCAGCAGCCAAGAACTAGCGGGGGGACCAGAGACCCAGTACTTC
>.|TRBJ1-1|.|TRBV6-5
CASRYGYQNTEAFF
TGTGCCAGCAGGTACGGATATCAGAACACTGAAGCTTTCTTT
>.|TRBJ1-4|.|TRBV5-1
CASSLGRSGSSEKLFF
TGCGCCAGCAGCTTAGGTCGGTCGGGGAGTAGTGAAAAACTGTTTTTT
>TRBD1|TRBJ2-1|many|TRBV6-2/TRBV6-3
CASSWTGGLPNEQFF
TGTGCCAGCAGTTGGACAGGGGGCTTACCAAATGAGCAGTTCTTC
>.|TRBJ2-2|few|TRBV27
CASSLMVASGELFF
TGTGCCAGCAGCCTCATGGTAGCGTCCGGGGAGCTGTTTTTT
>.|TRBJ1-1|.|TRBV12-3/TRBV12-4
CASSLDLMNTEAFF
TGTGCCAGCAGTTTAGATTTGATGAACACTGAAGCTTTCTTT
>TRBD2|TRBJ2-5|few|TRBV11-2
CASSPQREVQETQYF
TGTGCCAGCAGCCCCCAGCGGGAGGTCCAAGAGACCCAGTACTTC
>.|TRBJ2-4|few|TRBV6-2/TRBV6-3
CASSYTETVDIQYF
TGTGCCAGCAGTTACACCGAGACGGTCGACATTCAGTACTTC
>.|TRBJ2-1|few|TRBV7-6
CASSLGSTRGRNEQFF
TGTGCCAGCAGCTTAGGAAGTACGCGGGGGCGGAATGAGCAGTTCTTC
>.|TRBJ2-7|many|TRBV7-6
CASSLKSGPPYEQYF
TGTGCCAGCAGCTTAAAAAGCGGGCCTCCCTACGAGCAGTACTTC
>.|TRBJ2-7|many|TRBV6-1
CASSEDASPNYEQYF
TGTGCCAGCAGCGAGGACGCCAGCCCTAACTACGAGCAGTACTTC
>TRBD1|TRBJ1-1|many|TRBV12-3/TRBV12-4
CASSIEGANTEAFF
TGTGCCAGCAGTATTGAGGGGGCGAACACTGAAGCTTTCTTT
>.|TRBJ1-1|many|TRBV6-5
CASSYSGRNPNTEAFF
TGTGCCAGCAGTTATTCTGGGAGGAACCCGAACACTGAAGCTTTCTTT
>TRBD2|TRBJ2-3|.|TRBV29-1
CSVEVLLAGGITDTQYF
TGCAGCGTTGAAGTTCTACTAGCGGGGGGGATTACAGATACGCAGTATTTT
>.|TRBJ2-1|many|TRBV12-3/TRBV12-4
CASSRWGSRNEQFF
TGTGCCAGCAGCCGGTGGGGTTCTCGGAATGAGCAGTTCTTC